The 21 T cell receptor beta chains given below trace back to one sample, sequenced in a study of PD-1 blockade in classical Hodgkin lymphoma. Time point defined: cycle 4 day 1 (C4D1), after more than five weeks of nivolumab. All patients relapsed after autologous stem cell transplantation, and brentuximab vedotin exposure varied. Researchers used magnetic negative selection to pull out pure CD4+ T cells from thawed PBMCs. Some clones are missing from TCRdb's copy, which holds only in-frame ones; the method was immunoSEQ multiplex PCR. Here the sample spans fewer than 20,000 clones, 60% to 85% being singletons. Sequencing was performed on CD4+ T cells from blood, taken before the fourth cycle of nivolumab. These receptors came from a human donor with classical Hodgkin lymphoma.

The chain recombines TRBV10-3 with TRBJ2-5; unclear D gene. Germline V gene sequence: CDR1 ENHRY, CDR2 SYGVKD. CDR3 size: 12 residues. V lost 2 bases, J lost 5 bases, and 6 bases lay in between. CDR3 nucleotides: TGTGCCATCAGTGAGGCGGACGAGACCCAGTACTTC. Protein product: CAISEADETQYF.

The table lists this clone with a count of one. The rearrangement links TRBV10-3 to TRBJ2-1; TRBD2 agrees at 12 bases. The junction had 12 bases not matched to a gene; V was cut back by 7 bases and J by 2 bases. This CDR3 has 18 amino acids. Germline V gene lookup returns CDR1 ENHRY and CDR2 SYGVKD. The CDR3 region has the DNA TGTGCCATCACCGGAGCGGGACTAGCGGGCCCCACCTACAATGAGCAGTTCTTC. It encodes CAITGAGLAGPTYNEQFF.

The V gene is TRBV6-5, the J gene TRBJ1-2; D may be TRBD1 (5 bases). The CDR3 sequence is 14 residues long. Germline V CDR1 and CDR2: MNHEY, SVGAGI. Trimming took 2 bases from V and 5 from J, leaving 12 bases between them. The CDR3 nucleotides are TGTGCCAGCAGTTACGGGGCAGGACCATATGGCTACACCTTC. Translating gives CASSYGAGPYGYTF.

The gene calls are TRBV19 and TRBJ2-3, with 7 bases lining up with TRBD2. The V segment lost 4 bases and the J segment 0 bases; nucleotides outside the gene matches: 13. The germline CDR1 and CDR2 sequences are LNHDA and SQIVND (reference sequence). This CDR3 has 18 residues. DNA for the CDR3: TGTGCCAGTAGTAACCCCCGCTTCGGAGCGGGAAGCACAGATACGCAGTATTTT. This encodes CASSNPRFGAGSTDTQYF. The full variable domain, completed using reference TRBV19 and TRBJ2-3, is DGGITQSPKYLFRKEGQNVTLSCEQNLNHDAMYWYRQDPGQGLRLIYYSQIVNDFQKGDIAEGYSVSREKKESFPLTVTSAQKNPTAFYLCASSNPRFGAGSTDTQYFGPGTRLTVL.

V is TRBV6-5 and J is TRBJ2-3, with a possible D match to TRBD2 (6 bases). Germline V lookup: CDR1 MNHEY, CDR2 SVGAGI. The V end lost 6 bases, the J end lost 6 bases, and 13 bases lay between the germline ends. This CDR3 is 13 amino acids long. This CDR3 is CASSREAPDTQYF. DNA for the CDR3: TGTGCCAGCAGCAGGGAGGCCCCGGATACGCAGTATTTT.

J is TRBJ2-7 and V is TRBV7-8; TRBD2 aligns across 8 bases. CDR1 is SGHVS and CDR2 is FQNEAQ in the germline V gene. The ends lost 2 bases at V and 4 bases at J; junction bases unmatched: 4. This CDR3 contains 14 residues. The CDR3 here is CASSLTSGIYEQYF. The DNA for the CDR3 is TGTGCCAGCAGCTTAACTAGCGGCATATACGAGCAGTACTTC. The whole variable domain, filled in from reference TRBV7-8 and TRBJ2-7, reads GAGVSQSPRYKVAKRGQDVALRCDPISGHVSLFWYQQALGQGPEFLTYFQNEAQLDKSGLPSDRFFAERPEGSVSTLKIQRTQQEDSAVYLCASSLTSGIYEQYFGPGTRLTVT.

The chain carries TRBV15 and TRBJ2-2; 7 bases map to TRBD1. After removal of 3 bases from V and 4 bases from J, the junction contained 2 bases not matched to a gene. The CDR3 consists of 14 residues. The germline V gene has CDR1 LNHNV and CDR2 YYDKDF (reference sequence). The CDR3, as DNA: TGTGCCACCAGCAGTGACAGGGTCACCGGGGAGCTGTTTTTT. Its protein product is CATSSDRVTGELFF.

The J gene is TRBJ2-3, the V gene TRBV6-4; D is ambiguous. Trimming cost V 6 bases and J 2 bases, with 9 bases left between them. This CDR3 contains 13 residues. Germline assignment: CDR1 MRHNA and CDR2 SNTAGT. This CDR3 reads CASRGANTDTQYF. The DNA for the CDR3 is TGTGCCAGCAGAGGAGCCAACACAGATACGCAGTATTTT.

The chain recombines TRBV2 with TRBJ2-1; D is perhaps TRBD2 (6 bases). V was pared by 0 bases and J by 10 bases, with 13 bases between. Germline lookup yields CDR1 SNHLY and CDR2 FYNNEI. The CDR3 spans 14 residues. CDR3 amino acids: CASSEAARAGEQFF. DNA for the CDR3: TGTGCCAGCAGTGAAGCAGCGCGGGCGGGGGAGCAGTTCTTC.

The chain is built from TRBV28 and TRBJ2-6; 8 bases are shared with TRBD1. Germline CDR1 and CDR2: MDHEN and SYDVKM. There are 18 residues in the CDR3. With V trimmed by 6 bases and J by 1 base, 11 bases remained unmatched. This chain's CDR3 is CASRKSTGASSGANVLTF. In DNA form, the CDR3 reads TGTGCCAGCAGGAAATCGACAGGGGCTTCTTCTGGGGCCAACGTCCTGACTTTC. Based on the CDR3 plus reference TRBV28 and TRBJ2-6, the full variable domain is DVKVTQSSRYLVKRTGEKVFLECVQDMDHENMFWYRQDPGLGLRLIYFSYDVKMKEKGDIPEGYSVSREKKERFSLILESASTNQTSMYLCASRKSTGASSGANVLTFGAGSRLTVL.

The gene calls are TRBV2 and TRBJ1-1; D is undetermined. V shed 10 bases and J shed 10 bases, with 19 bases lying between them. In germline, CDR1 is SNHLY, CDR2 FYNNEI. The CDR3 consists of 12 residues. The CDR3 loop reads CATPNKGLRAFF. The CDR3 bases are TGTGCCACCCCAAACAAAGGTTTAAGAGCTTTCTTT.

The V gene is TRBV4-1, the J gene TRBJ2-7; D may match TRBD1 or TRBD2 (5 bases each). The CDR3 length is 17 residues. V lost 1 base, J lost 6 bases, and 22 bases lay in between. Germline-derived CDR1 and CDR2 are MGHRA and YSYEKL. CDR3 loop: CASSQAVGTQRSSEQYF. For the CDR3, the DNA is TGCGCCAGCAGCCAAGCGGTTGGGACCCAAAGATCGAGCGAGCAGTACTTC.

The chain is built from TRBV5-4 and TRBJ2-3; no reliable D call. Trimming removed 3 bases from V and 13 bases from J, with 6 bases in between. CDR3 size: 9 residues. Germline lookup yields CDR1 SGHNT and CDR2 YYREEE (reference sequence). Here the CDR3 DNA reads TGTGCCAGCAGCTCCTCCAAGTATTTT. Translating it yields CASSSSKYF.

This chain links TRBV30 with TRBJ2-1; the D gene is possibly TRBD1 (6 bases). Trimming left V 4 bases short and J 4 bases short, with 14 bases between. The CDR3 runs 14 residues. The germline CDR1 and CDR2 sequences are GTSNPN and SVGIG (reference sequence). The CDR3 reads CAWIGNTGYNEQFF. The DNA for the CDR3 is TGTGCCTGGATCGGGAATACAGGGTACAATGAGCAGTTCTTC.

The chain links TRBV5-1 to TRBJ1-2, with 8 bases aligning to TRBD1. V was pared by 1 base and J by 4 bases, with 6 bases of the junction left unmatched. CDR3 length: 15 amino acids. Per the germline V gene, CDR1 is SGHRS and CDR2 is YFSETQ. The CDR3 loop reads CASSLSGQGGYGYTF. CDR3 in DNA: TGCGCCAGCAGCTTGAGCGGACAGGGCGGCTATGGCTACACCTTC.

The J gene is TRBJ1-3, the V gene TRBV6-5, with a weak D call TRBD1 (5 bases). The CDR3 runs to 15 residues. Germline CDR1 and CDR2: MNHEY and SVGAGI. V was cut by 5 bases and J by 4 bases, with 15 bases left in between. In DNA form, the CDR3 reads TGTGCCAGCAGTACAGGTTTGGCCTCCGGAAACACCATATATTTT. It is translated as CASSTGLASGNTIYF.

This chain connects TRBV5-5 to TRBJ2-3, with D possibly matching TRBD2 (6 bases). With 3 bases removed from V and 1 base from J, the gap between germline ends came to 12 bases. Germline CDR1 and CDR2: SGHKS and YYEKEE (reference sequence). The CDR3 runs to 15 residues. CDR3 sequence (DNA): TGTGCCAGCAGCTGGGACGGGGGAGGCACAGATACGCAGTATTTT. Its protein is CASSWDGGGTDTQYF.

This clone has a handful of counts. The chain has TRBV5-5 and TRBJ2-5; TRBD2 agrees at 7 bases. This CDR3 contains 13 residues. After removal of 4 bases from V and 3 bases from J, the junction contained 3 bases not matched to a gene. The V gene's germline CDR1 is SGHKS and CDR2 YYEKEE (reference sequence). CDR3 nucleotide sequence: TGTGCCAGCAGCGGGGGGGATAAAGAGACCCAGTACTTC. Translated, it gives CASSGGDKETQYF.

This rearrangement joins TRBV20-1 to TRBJ2-1; D gene uncertain. The germline V gene encodes CDR1 DFQATT and CDR2 SNEGSKA (reference sequence). The CDR3 sequence is 10 residues long. Trimming stripped 4 bases from V and 11 bases from J, with 9 bases between. CDR3 in DNA: TGCAGTGCTACTCACGGGCAGCAGTTCTTC. Protein sequence: CSATHGQQFF.

The chain couples TRBV7-9 to TRBJ2-3; D not resolved. The CDR3 covers 11 residues. The germline CDR1 and CDR2 sequences are SEHNR and FQNEAQ (reference sequence). V dropped 4 bases and J dropped 6 bases, with 5 bases sitting between them. As DNA, the CDR3 is TGTGCCAGCAGCTCATCCGATACGCAGTATTTT. It specifies CASSSSDTQYF.

The chain is built from TRBV11-2 and TRBJ2-7; D not certain. Trimming stripped 1 base from V and 2 bases from J, with 3 bases between. Germline V gives CDR1 SGHAT, CDR2 FQNNGV. CDR3 length equals 12 residues. In nucleotides, the CDR3 is TGTGCCAGCAGCTTAGCCCCCTACGAGCAGTACTTC. Translated, it gives CASSLAPYEQYF.